Listed below are T cell receptor beta chains from one sample, sequenced in a study of blood T cell repertoires in COVID-19. TCRdb keeps only in-frame clones here, not all; method: immunoSEQ multiplex PCR. The sample shows around 32,000 clones, just over 85% of them seen only once. Sequences were obtained from peripheral blood. These receptors were taken from a woman of 80 years or more with active or convalescent COVID-19. Each CDR3 is given with its conserved first and last residue. The order of the fields is V gene, clone size, J gene, D gene, CDR3 protein, CDR3 DNA. D genes are given only for firm matches. The size field is filled for only some rows; it gives once, few, many or a size class.

v_call: TRBV21-1; clone_size: .; j_call: TRBJ1-1; d_call: .; cdr3_aa: CASSAKLGGAVTQGAGAEAFF; cdr3_nt: TGTGCCAGCAGCGCAAAGTTAGGAGGGGCGGTTACACAGGGGGCTGGCGCTGAAGCTTTCTTT
v_call: TRBV2; clone_size: .; j_call: TRBJ2-1; d_call: TRBD2; cdr3_aa: CASSRPRLAGRYNEQFF; cdr3_nt: TGTGCCAGCAGTCGCCCCAGACTAGCGGGTCGTTACAATGAGCAGTTCTTC
v_call: TRBV24-1; clone_size: .; j_call: TRBJ1-1; d_call: .; cdr3_aa: CATSPRGNTEAFF; cdr3_nt: TGTGCCACCAGTCCGCGGGGGAACACTGAAGCTTTCTTT
v_call: TRBV7-2; clone_size: .; j_call: TRBJ1-1; d_call: .; cdr3_aa: CASSFSAGMNTEAFF; cdr3_nt: TGTGCCAGCAGCTTCAGCGCCGGGATGAACACTGAAGCTTTCTTT
v_call: TRBV5-4; clone_size: .; j_call: TRBJ2-1; d_call: TRBD1; cdr3_aa: CASSLGQGSYNEQFF; cdr3_nt: TGTGCCAGCAGCTTGGGACAGGGATCTTACAATGAGCAGTTCTTC
v_call: TRBV3-1/TRBV3-2; clone_size: .; j_call: TRBJ2-3; d_call: .; cdr3_aa: CASSQGKRAITDTQYF; cdr3_nt: TGTGCCAGCAGCCAAGGGAAGCGGGCGATCACAGATACGCAGTATTTT
v_call: TRBV2; clone_size: few; j_call: TRBJ1-1; d_call: TRBD1; cdr3_aa: CASSAQGAGTEAFF; cdr3_nt: TGTGCCAGCAGTGCACAGGGGGCAGGCACTGAAGCTTTCTTT
v_call: TRBV6-2/TRBV6-3; clone_size: .; j_call: TRBJ1-6; d_call: .; cdr3_aa: CASSYSIPLSPLHF; cdr3_nt: TGTGCCAGCAGTTATTCCATCCCTCTATCACCCCTCCACTTT
v_call: TRBV19; clone_size: .; j_call: TRBJ2-3; d_call: .; cdr3_aa: CASSIVQGKGDTQYF; cdr3_nt: TGTGCCAGTAGTATAGTACAGGGAAAGGGCGATACGCAGTATTTT
v_call: TRBV10-3; clone_size: .; j_call: TRBJ2-1; d_call: .; cdr3_aa: CAISQGGEQFF; cdr3_nt: TGTGCCATCAGTCAGGGGGGTGAGCAGTTCTTC
v_call: TRBV11-3; clone_size: .; j_call: TRBJ2-2; d_call: TRBD2; cdr3_aa: CASTQLAGAIQSGELFF; cdr3_nt: TGTGCCAGCACCCAACTAGCGGGAGCGATTCAGAGCGGGGAGCTGTTTTTT
v_call: TRBV2; clone_size: .; j_call: TRBJ2-3; d_call: .; cdr3_aa: CASSKQGGGTDTQYF; cdr3_nt: TGTGCCAGCAGTAAACAGGGGGGGGGCACAGATACGCAGTATTTT
v_call: TRBV11-2; clone_size: .; j_call: TRBJ2-1; d_call: .; cdr3_aa: CASSSPGLGSEQFF; cdr3_nt: TGTGCCAGCAGCTCCCCGGGGTTAGGATCTGAGCAGTTCTTC
v_call: TRBV9; clone_size: .; j_call: TRBJ2-1; d_call: TRBD1; cdr3_aa: CASTSQGSSYNEQFF; cdr3_nt: TGTGCCAGCACCTCACAGGGGAGCTCCTACAATGAGCAGTTCTTC
v_call: TRBV29-1; clone_size: .; j_call: TRBJ1-4; d_call: .; cdr3_aa: CSVVIGVFAGEKLFF; cdr3_nt: TGCAGCGTGGTAATAGGGGTCTTTGCAGGGGAAAAACTGTTTTTT
v_call: TRBV6-6; clone_size: .; j_call: TRBJ2-7; d_call: .; cdr3_aa: CASSLAQGYEQYF; cdr3_nt: TGTGCCAGCAGTCTGGCACAGGGCTACGAGCAGTACTTC
v_call: TRBV16; clone_size: .; j_call: TRBJ1-2; d_call: .; cdr3_aa: CASSRPRRDYGYTF; cdr3_nt: TGTGCCAGCAGCCGCCCACGGAGAGACTATGGCTACACCTTC
v_call: TRBV6-2/TRBV6-3; clone_size: .; j_call: TRBJ1-5; d_call: .; cdr3_aa: CASSYAKGLSNQPQHF; cdr3_nt: TGTGCCAGCAGTTACGCTAAGGGACTTAGCAATCAGCCCCAGCATTTT
v_call: TRBV2; clone_size: .; j_call: TRBJ1-4; d_call: TRBD1; cdr3_aa: CASSGGERGRSEKLFF; cdr3_nt: TGTGCCAGCAGCGGAGGGGAGAGGGGGCGCAGTGAAAAACTGTTTTTT
v_call: TRBV19; clone_size: .; j_call: TRBJ1-1; d_call: .; cdr3_aa: CASSIGPVNTEAFF; cdr3_nt: TGTGCCAGTAGTATAGGGCCTGTGAACACTGAAGCTTTCTTT
v_call: TRBV5-1; clone_size: .; j_call: TRBJ1-3; d_call: TRBD1; cdr3_aa: CASSRTGRSGNTIYF; cdr3_nt: TGCGCCAGCAGCCGGACAGGCCGCTCTGGAAACACCATATATTTT
v_call: TRBV9; clone_size: few; j_call: TRBJ2-7; d_call: .; cdr3_aa: CASSVGSHGGEQYF; cdr3_nt: TGTGCCAGCAGCGTAGGCTCGCACGGAGGGGAGCAGTACTTC
v_call: TRBV10-3; clone_size: .; j_call: TRBJ2-1; d_call: TRBD1; cdr3_aa: CAISSQGANREEQFF; cdr3_nt: TGTGCCATCAGCTCACAGGGGGCGAATCGTGAAGAGCAGTTCTTC
v_call: TRBV28; clone_size: .; j_call: TRBJ2-7; d_call: TRBD2; cdr3_aa: CASRTKGSGKSYEQYF; cdr3_nt: TGTGCCAGCAGAACTAAGGGGAGCGGGAAATCCTACGAGCAGTACTTC
v_call: TRBV30; clone_size: .; j_call: TRBJ2-3; d_call: TRBD2; cdr3_aa: CAFSSGRTDTQYF; cdr3_nt: TGTGCCTTTTCTAGCGGCCGCACAGATACGCAGTATTTT
v_call: TRBV6-5; clone_size: .; j_call: TRBJ2-7; d_call: .; cdr3_aa: CASSYSGTYEQYF; cdr3_nt: TGTGCCAGCAGTTATTCAGGGACCTACGAGCAGTACTTC
v_call: TRBV5-1; clone_size: .; j_call: TRBJ1-2; d_call: TRBD1; cdr3_aa: CASSVTGSNYGYTF; cdr3_nt: TGCGCCAGCAGCGTGACAGGGAGTAACTATGGCTACACCTTC
v_call: TRBV12-5; clone_size: .; j_call: TRBJ2-7; d_call: TRBD2; cdr3_aa: CASGLANSGRRNEQYF; cdr3_nt: TGTGCTAGTGGTTTGGCGAATAGCGGGAGAAGGAACGAGCAGTACTTC
v_call: TRBV5-4; clone_size: .; j_call: TRBJ2-5; d_call: .; cdr3_aa: CASSPGGGETQYF; cdr3_nt: TGTGCCAGCAGCCCGGGGGGCGGGGAGACCCAGTACTTC
v_call: TRBV9; clone_size: .; j_call: TRBJ2-7; d_call: .; cdr3_aa: CASSVAPTGLGTYEQYF; cdr3_nt: TGTGCCAGCAGCGTAGCGCCGACAGGTTTGGGGACCTACGAGCAGTACTTC
v_call: TRBV28; clone_size: .; j_call: TRBJ2-1; d_call: TRBD1; cdr3_aa: CASSLFTGVYNEQFF; cdr3_nt: TGTGCCAGCAGTTTATTTACAGGGGTCTACAATGAGCAGTTCTTC
v_call: TRBV7-7; clone_size: .; j_call: TRBJ2-2; d_call: .; cdr3_aa: CASSPFQGPGTGELFF; cdr3_nt: TGTGCCAGCAGCCCCTTCCAGGGGCCGGGCACCGGGGAGCTGTTTTTT
v_call: TRBV6-5; clone_size: .; j_call: TRBJ2-7; d_call: TRBD2; cdr3_aa: CASSRGGLAGDEQYF; cdr3_nt: TGTGCCAGCAGTCGGGGGGGACTAGCGGGAGACGAGCAGTACTTC
v_call: TRBV27; clone_size: .; j_call: TRBJ1-2; d_call: TRBD1; cdr3_aa: CASSSIGQGARGYGYTF; cdr3_nt: TGTGCCAGCAGTTCGATCGGACAGGGGGCGCGGGGCTATGGCTACACCTTC
v_call: TRBV3-1/TRBV3-2; clone_size: .; j_call: TRBJ1-1; d_call: TRBD1; cdr3_aa: CASSPTGDGEAFF; cdr3_nt: TGTGCCAGCAGTCCGACAGGGGATGGTGAAGCTTTCTTT
v_call: TRBV13; clone_size: .; j_call: TRBJ2-7; d_call: TRBD1; cdr3_aa: CASSTPGQGTYEQYF; cdr3_nt: TGTGCCAGCAGCACGCCGGGACAGGGCACCTACGAGCAGTACTTC
v_call: TRBV2; clone_size: .; j_call: TRBJ1-5; d_call: .; cdr3_aa: CASSYVPGANQPQHF; cdr3_nt: TGTGCCAGCAGTTATGTCCCAGGGGCCAATCAGCCCCAGCATTTT